This T cell receptor (beta chain) was recorded in a study of vaccination effects on CD4 cells after COVID-19. Data came from immunoSEQ multiplex PCR; TCRdb stores just in-frame clones and leaves some out. The data contain some 30,000 clones, approximately 60% of them singletons. General study points: Clones from infection and from vaccination both contracted markedly late after vaccination. The study dataset contains few convalescent patients and includes no early post-infection timepoints.

The CDR3 has 15 residues. The V gene's germline CDR1 is SGHNT and CDR2 YENEEA. V lost 5 bases and J lost 2, with 15 bases in between. A word on this clone: Its specificity is not known.

Within the ViraFEST assay, antigen-specific CD4+ T cells underwent expansion with viral peptide pools prior to sequencing. Investigators separated out CD4+ T cells once about eleven days of culture had passed. BNT162b2 vaccine or mRNA-1273 vaccine was given to participants in two doses. A density of about 2 million PBMC per well was used; these cells were cultured with around 11 IU/ml IL-2 and approximately 10 ug/ml peptides. This clonotype was obtained from a human donor who received a COVID-19 vaccine. This sequence joins TRBV11-3 and TRBJ1-1, with a tentative D call TRBD1 (5 bases). The input for sequencing was CD4+ T cells from PBMCs cultured with SARS-CoV-2 spike peptides, taken after COVID-19 vaccination. CDR3 protein: CASSGSEGINTEAFF. CDR3 nucleotide sequence: TGTGCCAGCAGCGGAAGCGAGGGGATAAACACTGAAGCTTTCTTT.